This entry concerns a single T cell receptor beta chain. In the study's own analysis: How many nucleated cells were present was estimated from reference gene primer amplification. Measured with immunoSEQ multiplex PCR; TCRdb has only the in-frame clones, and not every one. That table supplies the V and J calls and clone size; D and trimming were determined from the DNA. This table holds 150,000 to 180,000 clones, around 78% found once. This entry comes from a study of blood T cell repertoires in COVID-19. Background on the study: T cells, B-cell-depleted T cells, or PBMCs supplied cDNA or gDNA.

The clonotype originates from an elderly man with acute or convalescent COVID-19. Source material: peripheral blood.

CDR3 DNA: TGTGCCAGCAGCCGCGGGACTAGCGGGGGGGCATTTGTAGATGAGCAGTTCTTC. This translates into CASSRGTSGGAFVDEQFF. The V gene is TRBV5-5, the J gene TRBJ2-1, with 16 bases fitting TRBD2. Trimming removed 4 bases from V and 8 bases from J; junction bases left unmatched: 12. Germline V CDR1 and CDR2: SGHKS, YYEKEE (reference sequence). This CDR3 region has 18 residues.